These 26 T cell receptor beta chains originate from one sample sequenced in a study of cytomegalovirus exposure and HLA in healthy donors. The PCR ran on 60 Vbeta and 13 Jbeta primers. Sequencing was performed with immunoSEQ multiplex PCR; in TCRdb, only in-frame clones are kept and a portion is missing. The sample includes about 170,000 clones, approximately 70% of them seen just once. The specimen was PBMCs. These receptor sequences come from a human donor in good health.

The genes are TRBV7-3 and TRBJ2-1; D possibly corresponds to TRBD1 (6 bases). Looked up from germline, CDR1 is SGHTA and CDR2 is FQGTGA. The CDR3 length is 14 residues. V was cut by 2 bases and J by 6 bases, with 11 bases left in between. The CDR3 DNA follows: TGTGCCAGCAGCTTAGATCCACAGGGCAATGAGCAGTTCTTC. Its protein product is CASSLDPQGNEQFF.

The chain uses TRBV5-6 and TRBJ1-6; D possibly corresponds to TRBD1 (5 bases). Germline-derived CDR1 and CDR2 are SGHDT and YYEEEE. The CDR3 has 14 residues. V was shortened by 0 bases and J by 8 bases, with 9 bases between the two germline ends. The CDR3 nucleotides read TGTGCCAGCAGCTTGGTCCAGGGCGATTCACCCCTCCACTTT. Amino acid sequence: CASSLVQGDSPLHF.

This clone was recorded a few times. The V call is TRBV7-2, the J call TRBJ2-3, with TRBD2 matching over 11 bases. The CDR3 loop spans 15 amino acids. After removal of 5 bases from V and 4 bases from J, the junction contained 5 bases not matched to a gene. Germline lookup yields CDR1 SGHTA and CDR2 FQGNSA. The CDR3 is CASSQSSGGPDTQYF. The CDR3 nucleotides are TGTGCCAGCAGCCAATCTAGCGGGGGGCCAGATACGCAGTATTTT. The full variable domain, in which reference TRBV7-2 and TRBJ2-3 provide the parts outside the CDR3, is GAGVSQSPSNKVTEKGKDVELRCDPISGHTALYWYRQSLGQGLEFLIYFQGNSAPDKSGLPSDRFSAERTGGSVSTLTIQRTQQEDSAVYLCASSQSSGGPDTQYFGPGTRLTVL.

V usage is TRBV7-9 and J usage is TRBJ2-2; D is undetermined. The V gene's germline CDR1 is SEHNR and CDR2 FQNEAQ (reference sequence). CDR3 length: 13 residues. V lost 1 base and J lost 7, with 7 bases in between. The CDR3 sequence is CASSLEAHGELFF. DNA of the CDR3: TGTGCCAGCAGCTTAGAAGCCCACGGGGAGCTGTTTTTT. The full variable domain, its missing parts supplied by reference TRBV7-9 and TRBJ2-2, is DTGVSQNPRHKITKRGQNVTFRCDPISEHNRLYWYRQTLGQGPEFLTYFQNEAQLEKSRLLSDRFSAERPKGSFSTLEIQRTEQGDSAMYLCASSLEAHGELFFGEGSRLTVL.

This CDR3 reads CASSFGSGGAETQYF. The CDR3 DNA reads TGCGCCAGCAGCTTTGGTAGCGGGGGGGCGGAGACCCAGTACTTC. The rearrangement links TRBV5-1 to TRBJ2-5; 11 bases fit TRBD2. The CDR3 is 15 residues long. Germline V gene data show CDR1 as SGHRS and CDR2 as YFSETQ. The junction had 5 bases not matched to a gene; V was cut back by 2 bases and J by 5 bases.

The chain uses TRBV7-9 and TRBJ2-3, with D unclear. The V and J ends lost 4 bases and 9 bases respectively, with 14 bases between them. The V gene's germline CDR1 is SEHNR and CDR2 FQNEAQ (reference sequence). This CDR3 contains 13 residues. CDR3 DNA: TGTGCCAGCAGCTCTCCCTACGTGGAGACGCAGTATTTT. Translating gives CASSSPYVETQYF. The variable domain in full, with the rest retrieved from reference TRBV7-9 and TRBJ2-3, is DTGVSQNPRHKITKRGQNVTFRCDPISEHNRLYWYRQTLGQGPEFLTYFQNEAQLEKSRLLSDRFSAERPKGSFSTLEIQRTEQGDSAMYLCASSSPYVETQYFGPGTRLTVL.

This clone has only a few counts. The chain joins TRBV7-9 to TRBJ1-1; possible D gene TRBD1, 6 bases. CDR3 length: 15 amino acids. The V end was cut by 5 bases, the J end by 4 bases, with 17 bases between. The V gene's germline CDR1 is SEHNR and CDR2 FQNEAQ (reference sequence). The chain's CDR3 is CASSAGQWASTEAFF. The CDR3 bases are TGTGCCAGCAGCGCCGGACAGTGGGCGAGCACTGAAGCTTTCTTT.

The chain employs TRBV7-9 and TRBJ1-1; D is ambiguous. The CDR3 covers 11 residues. Germline CDR1 is SEHNR and CDR2 is FQNEAQ (reference sequence). Deletions cut 4 bases from V and 4 bases from J, with 4 bases between. For the CDR3, the DNA is TGTGCCAGCAGCTCCAGCACTGAAGCTTTCTTT. It is translated as CASSSSTEAFF.

The chain links TRBV9 to TRBJ2-3, with TRBD2 matching over 11 bases. V lost 4 bases and J lost 1; bases outside the gene matches: 8. The length of the CDR3 is 17 residues. Germline CDR1 and CDR2: SGDLS and YYNGEE. The DNA for the CDR3 is TGTGCCAGCAGCTCCCCCTTAGCGGGGGGGGGCACAGATACGCAGTATTTT. It encodes CASSSPLAGGGTDTQYF.

This clone was seen a handful of times. V usage is TRBV6-5 and J usage is TRBJ2-3, with 7 nucleotides matching TRBD2. J was trimmed by 1 base and V by 5 bases; bases with no gene match: 3. The CDR3 sequence is 14 residues long. CDR1 and CDR2 from the germline V gene are MNHEY and SVGAGI. The CDR3 spells CASSAGVGTDTQYF. In nucleotides, the CDR3 is TGTGCCAGCAGTGCGGGGGTTGGCACAGATACGCAGTATTTT.

The chain combines TRBV18 with TRBJ1-3; 8 bases align to TRBD1. The CDR3 consists of 17 residues. Losses at the gene ends were 1 base for V and 0 bases for J; bases not matched to a gene: 5. Germline CDR1 is KGHSH and CDR2 is LQKENI. The CDR3 loop reads CASSPRGQASSGNTIYF. The DNA of the CDR3 is TGTGCCAGCTCACCACGGGGACAGGCGTCCTCTGGAAACACCATATATTTT.

The J gene is TRBJ1-5, the V gene TRBV4-1, with TRBD1 identical over 7 bases. J gave up 2 bases and V 2 bases, and 6 bases lay outside the gene matches. CDR1 MGHRA and CDR2 YSYEKL come from the germline V gene. This CDR3 has 16 residues. The CDR3 region is CASSQQTGTGNQPQHF. For the CDR3, the DNA is TGCGCCAGCAGCCAACAGACAGGGACGGGCAATCAGCCCCAGCATTTT.

The chain joins TRBV30 to TRBJ1-1; D is undetermined. Germline-derived CDR1 and CDR2 are GTSNPN and SVGIG (reference sequence). This CDR3 spans 13 amino acids. The germline V and J ends were trimmed by 0 bases and 6 bases, with 11 bases remaining between them. The CDR3: CAWSVYTGAEAFF. The CDR3 nucleotides read TGTGCCTGGAGTGTTTACACCGGGGCTGAAGCTTTCTTT.

This chain uses TRBV2 with TRBJ1-1; D might be TRBD1 (5 bases). The V gene's germline CDR1 is SNHLY and CDR2 FYNNEI. CDR3 size: 12 residues. Trimming stripped 6 bases from V and 5 bases from J, with 10 bases between. The CDR3 here is CASRGEGTEAFF. As DNA, the CDR3 is TGTGCCAGCAGGGGGGAGGGAACTGAAGCTTTCTTT.

The chain links TRBV2 to TRBJ2-3; possibly TRBD2 for D (5 bases). The germline V gene encodes CDR1 SNHLY and CDR2 FYNNEI. The CDR3 is 12 residues long. The V and J ends lost 8 bases and 5 bases respectively, with 11 bases between them. This chain's CDR3 is CASLSGLDTQYF. The CDR3, as DNA: TGTGCCAGCCTGTCGGGGTTAGATACGCAGTATTTT.

The chain employs TRBV4-2 and TRBJ2-5, with TRBD1 as a possible D gene (5 bases). Trimming pared 1 base from V and 3 bases from J, leaving 6 bases between. The CDR3 runs to 13 residues. The germline V gene encodes CDR1 LGHNA and CDR2 YNFKEQ. Here the CDR3 DNA reads TGTGCCAGCAGCCAAGGACAGAAAGAGACCCAGTACTTC. Its translation is CASSQGQKETQYF.

This clone appeared once. The genes are TRBV6-6 and TRBJ1-6; TRBD1 agrees at 9 bases. CDR3 size: 14 residues. Unmatched junction bases numbered 7, after V lost 6 bases and J lost 10 bases. Germline V gene data show CDR1 as MNHNY and CDR2 as SVGAGI (reference sequence). The CDR3 here is CASSAGTGSSPLHF. The CDR3 nucleotides are TGTGCCAGCAGCGCCGGGACAGGGAGCTCACCCCTCCACTTT.

There are a few counts of this clone. This chain connects TRBV6-5 to TRBJ1-5; no firm D call. The CDR3 consists of 15 residues. V lost 2 bases and J 0 bases, leaving 8 bases between the germline ends. The germline CDR1 and CDR2 sequences are MNHEY and SVGAGI. The CDR3 region is CASSYDAGSNQPQHF. The CDR3 nucleotides are TGTGCCAGCAGTTACGATGCCGGTAGCAATCAGCCCCAGCATTTT.

The chain is built from TRBV19 and TRBJ2-3, with D tentatively TRBD1 (5 bases). The CDR3 sequence is 15 residues long. V lost 3 bases, J lost 0 bases, and 10 bases lay in between. CDR1 and CDR2 from the germline V gene are LNHDA and SQIVND (reference sequence). CDR3 DNA sequence: TGTGCCAGTAGTATCCAGACAGCTAGCACAGATACGCAGTATTTT. This sequence encodes CASSIQTASTDTQYF.

The chain carries TRBV5-4 and TRBJ1-1, with D hard to call. Trimming removed 4 bases at V and 6 bases at J, with 16 bases between. The CDR3 sequence is 14 residues long. The V gene's germline CDR1 is SGHNT and CDR2 YYREEE (reference sequence). The CDR3 spells CASSPREGRSEAFF. CDR3 DNA: TGTGCCAGCAGCCCCCGGGAGGGTCGCTCTGAAGCTTTCTTT. The whole variable domain, filled in from reference TRBV5-4 and TRBJ1-1, reads ETGVTQSPTHLIKTRGQQVTLRCSSQSGHNTVSWYQQALGQGPQFIFQYYREEENGRGNFPPRFSGLQFPNYSSELNVNALELDDSALYLCASSPREGRSEAFFGQGTRLTVV.

The gene calls are TRBV6-1 and TRBJ2-7, with 8 bases matching TRBD2. Trimming at V came to 10 bases and at J to 4 bases, leaving 12 bases not matched to a gene. This CDR3 comprises 14 residues. The V gene's germline CDR1 is MNHNS and CDR2 SASEGT. DNA of the CDR3: TGTGCCATCTCCGGGGGGGGGCGCGGGTACGAGCAGTACTTC. As protein: CAISGGGRGYEQYF.

V and J are TRBV18 and TRBJ1-5, with TRBD1 matching over 7 bases. CDR1 is KGHSH and CDR2 is LQKENI in the germline V gene. The J segment lost 6 bases and the V segment lost 6 bases, leaving 11 bases of the junction unmatched. This CDR3 region has 15 residues. In DNA, the CDR3 is TGTGCCAGCTCCGGATCGCGAGGGGGCGGTCAGCCCCAGCATTTT. This sequence encodes CASSGSRGGGQPQHF.

The rearrangement joins TRBV5-6 to TRBJ2-5, with D perhaps TRBD1 (6 bases). CDR1 is SGHDT, CDR2 YYEEEE, per germline. V lost 2 bases, J lost 5 bases, and 13 bases lay in between. There are 14 residues in the CDR3. DNA of the CDR3: TGTGCCAGCAGCTTCCAAACAGGGCCGGAGACCCAGTACTTC. Amino acids: CASSFQTGPETQYF.

The chain has TRBV11-2 and TRBJ2-5, with 8 bases matching TRBD2. The CDR3 extends over 13 amino acids. Germline CDR1 SGHAT, CDR2 FQNNGV. V trimming: 5 bases; J trimming: 7 bases; junction bases outside the gene matches: 6. CDR3 protein: CASSGGTRGTQYF. DNA for the CDR3: TGTGCCAGCAGCGGGGGGACTAGAGGGACCCAGTACTTC.

CDR3 DNA: TGTGCCAGCAGCTTACAGGGGGCAACCACTGAAGCTTTCTTT. Protein product: CASSLQGATTEAFF. This sequence joins TRBV7-2 and TRBJ1-1, with TRBD1 matching 8 bases. This CDR3 is 14 amino acids long. Germline V gene data show CDR1 as SGHTA and CDR2 as FQGNSA. With V trimmed by 2 bases and J by 4 bases, 3 bases remained unmatched.

The chain employs TRBV4-1 and TRBJ1-3; D is possibly TRBD1 (6 bases). Germline loops: CDR1 MGHRA, CDR2 YSYEKL. Trimming stripped 4 bases from V and 1 base from J, with 14 bases between. CDR3 length: 16 residues. The CDR3 here is CASSRSQGPSGNTIYF. The CDR3 region has the DNA TGCGCCAGCAGCCGTTCGCAGGGGCCGTCTGGAAACACCATATATTTT.